Given below is one T cell receptor beta chain in context. The entry originates in a study of cytomegalovirus exposure and HLA in healthy donors. The study ran its PCR with 60 Vbeta and 13 Jbeta primers. Data came from immunoSEQ multiplex PCR; TCRdb stores just in-frame clones and leaves some out. The sample contains about 180,000 clones, 60% to 85% of which appear only once. This receptor was taken from a man aged 18 to 35 in good health and CMV-seronegative. The sample taken for sequencing was PBMCs.

The CDR3 coding sequence is TGTGCCAGCAGTAGGGACAGGGGGCCTTACGAGCAGTACTTC. Translating gives CASSRDRGPYEQYF. The chain employs TRBV28 and TRBJ2-7, with 12 bases identical to TRBD1. The germline gives CDR1 MDHEN, CDR2 SYDVKM. Trimming at V came to 5 bases and at J to 4 bases, leaving 3 bases not matched to a gene. CDR3 size: 14 residues.